This T cell receptor (beta chain) was captured in a study of control samples from healthy donors and cancer patients. The assay was immunoSEQ multiplex PCR, and TCRdb's table has in-frame clones only and misses some. The profile shows 90,000 to 100,000 clones, approximately 80% of them singletons. Material: blood. The clonotype was recovered from a woman under 40 in good health.

CDR3 DNA: TGTGCCACCAGCCCAGGGGCTGCAACTAATGAAAAACTGTTTTTT. It codes for CATSPGAATNEKLFF. The rearrangement links TRBV25-1 to TRBJ1-4; D is possibly TRBD1 (6 bases). V was cut by 10 bases and J by 0 bases, with 15 bases left in between. The CDR3 runs to 15 residues. Germline assignment: CDR1 MGHDK and CDR2 SYGVNS.